This TCR beta chain emerged from a study of naive and memory T cell subsets. Study observations and caveats: Over 90% of naive TCR sequences appeared only once after error correction, unlike memory subsets. The power law exponent of TCR abundance differed between naive and memory cells. TCR counts from RNA may reflect activation-linked expression changes. Especially in CD8 cells, naive repertoires contained a few larger clonotypes, possibly CD45RA-re-expressing memory cells.

A note on this clonotype: No antigen is known for it.

An equimolar mix of two oligonucleotides served as the beta constant-region primer for TRBC1 and TRBC2. Nested alpha and beta constant-region primers with the SP2 primer drove four PCR rounds on ligated cDNA. TCRdb re-called the UMI-ligation and nested PCR reads through MiXCR, storing one row per CDR3 protein. The repertoire holds roughly 92,000 distinct CDR3 sequences, with about 11% as singletons. Cells stained for CD3, CD4, CD8, CD45RA and CD27 were sorted into four subsets. The germline gives CDR1 MNHEY, CDR2 SVGEGT. Trimming took 8 bases from V and 0 from J; bases not matched to a gene: 6. CDR3 length: 15 amino acids.

The material sequenced was naive CD4+ T cells from blood. The clonotype comes from a human donor in good health. The rearrangement uses TRBV6-2 or TRBV6-3 and TRBJ2-2; the match to TRBD2 covers 7 bases. CDR3 DNA: TGTGCCAGCGGGGAGCGGGGCGCGAACACCGGGGAGCTGTTTTTT. This sequence encodes CASGERGANTGELFF.